The 6 T cell receptor beta chains reported below all come from one sample, sequenced in a study of cytomegalovirus exposure and HLA in healthy donors. 13 Jbeta primers and 60 Vbeta primers were used for the PCR. The protocol was immunoSEQ multiplex PCR, while the TCRdb copy is restricted to in-frame clones and leaves out a portion. The profile shows fewer than 300,000 clones, 75% to 85% of them singletons. Material for sequencing was PBMCs. Receptors were obtained from a girl between 2 and 10 years old in good health and CMV-seronegative.

This clone was picked up a small number of times. The rearrangement links TRBV11-1 to TRBJ2-3; the D is unclear. This CDR3 has 13 amino acids. Trimming stripped 1 base from V and 6 bases from J, with 8 bases between. The germline gives CDR1 SGHAT, CDR2 FQDESV (reference sequence). The CDR3 DNA is TGTGCCAGCAGCTTAGTTTCCTCGGATACGCAGTATTTT. Amino acids: CASSLVSSDTQYF.

This chain connects TRBV27 to TRBJ1-5; D is ambiguous. CDR3 length: 14 residues. Between the trimmed V and J ends, which lost 3 bases and 1 base, there was a span of 7 bases. Germline CDR1 and CDR2: MNHEY and SMNVEV (reference sequence). The DNA for the CDR3 is TGTGCCAGCAGTTTTGGCGGGAGCAATCAGCCCCAGCATTTT. This sequence encodes CASSFGGSNQPQHF.

The CDR3 DNA is TGTGCCAGCAGTTTAGACTTTAGCGGGAGTTACGAGCAGTACTTC. Protein: CASSLDFSGSYEQYF. The chain links TRBV27 to TRBJ2-7; 9 nucleotides agree with TRBD2. The CDR3 sequence is 15 residues long. In germline, CDR1 is MNHEY, CDR2 SMNVEV (reference sequence). Unmatched junction bases numbered 6, after V lost 2 bases and J lost 4 bases.

Only a few counts were recorded for this clone. The rearrangement links TRBV27 to TRBJ2-1; the match to TRBD1 covers 10 bases. V shed 2 bases and J 5 bases; nucleotides not matched to a gene: 3. The CDR3 has 15 residues. Germline V gives CDR1 MNHEY, CDR2 SMNVEV (reference sequence). Here the CDR3 reads CASSLGTGAHNEQFF. The CDR3 bases are TGTGCCAGCAGTTTAGGGACAGGGGCCCACAATGAGCAGTTCTTC.

This chain joins TRBV30 and TRBJ2-4, with 7 bases identical to TRBD2. Germline V CDR1 and CDR2: GTSNPN, SVGIG (reference sequence). V shed 3 bases and J 0 bases; nucleotides not matched to a gene: 23. The CDR3 loop spans 21 amino acids. This CDR3 is CAWSDSGWLAEMRLAKNIQYF. DNA for the CDR3: TGTGCCTGGAGCGACTCCGGATGGCTAGCGGAGATGAGACTAGCCAAAAACATTCAGTACTTC.

This chain connects TRBV7-3 to TRBJ2-7; D might be TRBD2 (7 bases). CDR1 and CDR2 from the germline V gene are SGHTA and FQGTGA. The CDR3 length is 13 residues. Between the trimmed V and J ends, which lost 5 bases and 7 bases, there was a span of 15 bases. The CDR3 DNA reads TGTGCCAGCAGCCAAGGGGGGGCGGATGAGCAGTACTTC. Protein sequence: CASSQGGADEQYF.